This paragraph reports one T cell receptor beta chain. Its antigen remains unidentified. The data belong to a study of Ad26.COV2.S vaccination and SARS-CoV-2 variants. On the study more broadly: A COV1001 Ad26.COV2.S trial-arm participant provided the sample. By the intramuscular route, Ad26.COV2.S was given once, or twice 56 days apart.

Some clones are missing from TCRdb's copy, which holds only in-frame ones; the method was immunoSEQ multiplex PCR. The profile shows approximately 300,000 clones, around 83% of them singletons. The germline gives CDR1 LNHDA, CDR2 SQIVND (reference sequence). V was cut by 7 bases and J by 1 base, with 16 bases left in between. The CDR3 has 15 residues. Treatment given: 19 received Ad26.COV2.S at low or high dose, single or two shots; about 5 received placebo; per-sample allocation not given. Sample collection was performed on day 63 after the first vaccine or placebo injection. Study-wide results and limits: Quantification of TCR breadth and depth may have yielded underestimates of total T cell responses. Marked by substantial breadth, spike-specific CD8+ and CD4+ T cell responses were reportedly seen after vaccination.

The receptor's source is a person aged 18 to 59 who received the Ad26.COV2.S COVID-19 vaccine or a placebo. The rearrangement links TRBV19 to TRBJ1-1; D gene unclear. Sequenced material: peripheral blood, taken in a trial of Ad26.COV2.S vaccine versus placebo. The CDR3 is CASITYPGGNTEAFF. DNA for the CDR3: TGTGCCAGTATCACGTACCCTGGCGGGAACACTGAAGCTTTCTTT.